The T cell receptor beta chain described here comes from a study of OX40 agonist ivuxolimab in advanced cancers. Turning to the overall study: Ivuxolimab was an agonistic, fully human IgG2 monoclonal antibody directed against OX40 (CD134), a costimulatory receptor. Intravenous ivuxolimab was administered to patients every 2 weeks at six dose levels: 0.01, 0.1, 0.3, 1.5, 3 and 10 mg/kg. Among the 50 to 55 dose-escalation patients, around 20 had hepatocellular carcinoma, about 15 melanoma, 9 renal cell carcinoma and 9 head and neck cancer. In the dose-escalation cohort, 70% to 90% of patients were male, and the mean age was around 60 years with a range of roughly 20 to 80. Patients were allowed to have had prior anti-PD-1, anti-PD-L1 or anti-CTLA-4 therapy, and approximately 39% of the dose-escalation patients had been treated with checkpoint inhibitors. Partial responses occurred in three dose-escalation patients, of whom one had hepatocellular carcinoma and two had cutaneous melanoma. Peripheral TCRbeta sequencing aimed to test whether ivuxolimab altered TCR sequence diversity and caused clonal T-cell expansion. The paper reports the monotherapy dose-escalation portion (N = 52 patients) of the phase I ivuxolimab trial. What the study reported, not specific to this receptor: At doses of 0.1 to 3.0 mg/kg, clonal expansion of both CD4+ and CD8+ blood T cells was observed from baseline to week 6. On average, CD8+ T cells showed more expanded clones than CD4+ T cells after ivuxolimab. Antigen specificity was not determined for the clonally expanded peripheral T cells. Partial responders in the 0.1-3.0 mg/kg groups had among the lowest normalized peripheral clonal expansion, especially among CD8+ T cells. Low levels of normalized T-cell clonal expansion were also shown by some nonresponding patients.

The trial excluded patients who had a history of autoimmune disease or were on systemic immunosuppression. Peripheral blood for TCR sequencing was drawn from every dose cohort at baseline, at cycle 4 day 1 and at cycle 7 day 1. Samples came from an open-label, multicenter, first-in-human phase I dose-escalation trial of ivuxolimab. Adults with locally advanced or metastatic head and neck squamous cell, hepatocellular, melanoma or renal cell carcinoma were enrolled in the trial. Before TCR sequencing, CD4+ and CD8+ T cells were separately sorted from peripheral blood. The CDR3 measures 16 amino acids from cysteine to phenylalanine. The CDR3 DNA has 48 bases and is translated from base 1. Based on the germline V gene, the CDR1 and CDR2 sequences are SGDLS and YYNGEE. V is cut by 7 bases and J by 0 bases, and the space between the germline ends is 18 bases. This clone was detected only once. Its antigen specificity is not known. Per-nucleotide qualities are absent, and no much larger clonotype sits a single base away.

To sequence the TCRbeta CDR3 region, genomic DNA was isolated from the sorted cells. The immunoSEQ Assay was used to sequence the TCRbeta CDR3 regions. In its TCRdb copy, this immuneACCESS table keeps in-frame sequences only and misses some clones. Where compared with another copy, unresolved V genes explain less than half of these, and the others have no known cause. The sample table holds 100,000 to 120,000 clones, of which roughly 89% were seen once. The top ten clonotypes cover less than 0.35% of the sample. The chain couples TRBV9 to TRBJ2-3; a tentative D match to TRBD2 spans 6 bases. The sequence was collected from an adult with an advanced solid tumor such as melanoma, head and neck, liver or kidney cancer. The material was CD4+ or CD8+ T cells sorted from blood, obtained in a trial of the OX40 agonist ivuxolimab. The CDR3 amino acid sequence is: CASSSFPRESTDTQYF. The DNA sequence is TGTGCCAGCTCCTCTTTTCCGCGGGAAAGCACAGATACGCAGTATTTT.